This T cell receptor (beta chain) was profiled in a study of cytomegalovirus exposure and HLA in healthy donors. General study points: Analyzed later, association rates of TCRs varied across HLA loci, with DRB1 most and HLA-C fewest.

CDR3 length: 15 residues. V lost 3 bases to trimming and J lost 5 bases, with 16 bases between them. Looked up from germline, CDR1 is MNHNS and CDR2 is SASEGT. Healthy individuals who donated bone marrow served as the donors. Details on this clone: Its antigen is still unknown.

Primers: 60 Vbeta forward and 13 Jbeta reverse. The protocol was immunoSEQ multiplex PCR, while the TCRdb copy is restricted to in-frame clones and leaves out a portion. Among about 180,000 clones listed, roughly 80% were seen once. This sequence originates from a man aged 60-69 years in good health and CMV-seronegative. The chain is built from TRBV6-1 and TRBJ2-5; a weak D match, TRBD1 (5 bases). Source material: PBMCs. CDR3 protein: CASSEQGRIAETQYF. The CDR3 DNA sequence: TGTGCCAGCAGTGAGCAGGGAAGGATCGCCGAGACCCAGTACTTC.